This is a list of T cell receptor beta chains from one sample in a study of T cell repertoires in cytomegalovirus infection. Their recognized antigens are unknown. MiXCR was run by TCRdb on the reads, yielding one entry per CDR3 protein. The sample consists of around 800,000 distinct CDR3 sequences, less than 35% of them appearing once. This sample comprised cultured CD8+ T cells from PBMCs, obtained from culture after CMV antigen stimulation. These receptors were collected from a human donor in good health (CMV status not recorded). Some clones in this sample may be carry-over from other donors' samples. Both conserved end residues are part of each CDR3. Each record gives: J gene, V gene, CDR3 protein.

TRBJ2-1,TRBV5-6,CASSLGSGLALNEQFF
TRBJ1-2,TRBV6-5,CASSYIDSPNYGYTF
TRBJ2-1,TRBV12-3/TRBV12-4,CASSFSPGTNSYNEQFF
TRBJ2-5,TRBV5-1,CASRNFPQGAQETQYF
TRBJ1-2,TRBV4-3,CASSQETEGYYGYTF
TRBJ1-3,TRBV9,CASSEAFGTGEGNTIYF
TRBJ2-2,TRBV7-9,CASSTGLAGKGTGELFF
TRBJ1-1,TRBV5-4,CASSDPSGGILRAGEAFF
TRBJ2-7,TRBV13,CASSSSEGSLAYEQYF
TRBJ2-3,TRBV12-3/TRBV12-4,CASSDRGLVGTDTQYF
TRBJ1-1,TRBV5-4,CASERATEAFF
TRBJ1-1,TRBV7-6,CASSPRGRGGGFDTEAFF
TRBJ1-5,TRBV5-6,CASNLPMGDRVKMNQPQHF
TRBJ1-1,TRBV7-6,CASSFDGGLEAFF
TRBJ2-1,TRBV11-1,CASSLVSKRYNEQFF
TRBJ2-1,TRBV7-6,CASSPMVGARQEQFF